The 27 T cell receptor beta chains listed next were all sequenced from one sample in a study of shared clonotypes between healthy human individuals. The table came from immunoSEQ multiplex PCR; TCRdb's copy has only in-frame clones and leaves some out. The sample lists about 560,000 clones, roughly 72% seen once, with 9.5% to 15% in the top ten. Sequenced material: PBMCs. The receptors originated from a woman aged 35 to 49 in good health. Some clones in this sample may be carry-over from other donors' samples.

CDR3 in amino acids: CAWRYRVATEAFF. CDR3 nucleotide sequence: TGTGCCTGGAGGTACAGGGTTGCCACTGAAGCTTTCTTT. This chain connects TRBV30 to TRBJ1-1; D might be TRBD1 (6 bases). Trimming removed 3 bases from V and 4 bases from J, with 12 bases in between. The germline CDR1 and CDR2 sequences are GTSNPN and SVGIG (reference sequence). The CDR3 extends over 13 amino acids.

This clone was picked up a small number of times. Additional DNA sequences in this sample encode the identical CDR3. The chain joins TRBV28 to TRBJ1-1; D unclear. Germline loops: CDR1 MDHEN, CDR2 SYDVKM. The CDR3 has 13 residues. Trimming pared 3 bases from V and 1 base from J, leaving 6 bases between. The CDR3 loop reads CASSLTRNTEAFF. The CDR3 bases are TGTGCCAGCAGTTTGACGAGGAACACTGAAGCTTTCTTT.

The chain is built from TRBV18 and TRBJ2-2; TRBD1 or TRBD2 may be the D gene (6 bases each). The V gene lost 3 bases and the J gene lost 6 bases, with 11 bases spanning the gap. This CDR3 spans 14 amino acids. The germline V gene encodes CDR1 KGHSH and CDR2 LQKENI. CDR3 in DNA: TGTGCCAGCTCACCGCACAGGGACTCCGGGGAGCTGTTTTTT. The encoded protein is CASSPHRDSGELFF.

This clone has a handful of counts. The V and J genes are TRBV27 and TRBJ2-2; the D gene could be TRBD1 or TRBD2 (6 bases each). The CDR3 has 16 residues. Germline CDR1 MNHEY, CDR2 SMNVEV (reference sequence). Trimming left V 0 bases short and J 4 bases short, with 12 bases between. In DNA form, the CDR3 reads TGTGCCAGCAGTTTATCCTTAGGGGGGCTCACCGGGGAGCTGTTTTTT. Translation: CASSLSLGGLTGELFF.

This clone was picked up many times. This chain connects TRBV25-1 to TRBJ2-3, with D tentatively TRBD2 (5 bases). CDR3 length: 13 amino acids. Deletions cut 4 bases from V and 4 bases from J, with 9 bases between. Germline CDR1 is MGHDK and CDR2 is SYGVNS. This chain's CDR3 is CASSAGGADTQYF. As DNA, the CDR3 is TGTGCCAGCAGTGCCGGAGGAGCAGATACGCAGTATTTT. The entire variable domain, with the rest obtained from reference TRBV25-1 and TRBJ2-3, is as follows: EADIYQTPRYLVIGTGKKITLECSQTMGHDKMYWYQQDPGMELHLIHYSYGVNSTEKGDLSSESTVSRIRTEHFPLTLESARPSHTSQYLCASSAGGADTQYFGPGTRLTVL.

The CDR3 DNA sequence: TGTGCCAGTAGTATCGGGGCTAGCGACTACAATGAGCAGTTCTTC. It specifies CASSIGASDYNEQFF. The rearrangement links TRBV19 to TRBJ2-1; possibly TRBD2 for D (6 bases). Looked up from germline, CDR1 is LNHDA and CDR2 is SQIVND (reference sequence). Trimming removed 3 bases at V and 3 bases at J, with 12 bases between. The CDR3 consists of 15 residues.

This clone has only one observation. This sequence joins TRBV11-2 and TRBJ2-4, with TRBD2 as a possible D gene (5 bases). Germline V CDR1 and CDR2: SGHAT, FQNNGV. V dropped 5 bases and J dropped 0 bases, with 8 bases sitting between them. This CDR3 has 14 residues. CDR3 region: CASSPGLAKNIQYF. The DNA for the CDR3 is TGTGCCAGCAGCCCAGGACTAGCCAAAAACATTCAGTACTTC.

This clone was found a few times. In the same sample, other DNA sequences code for this CDR3. The genes are TRBV27 and TRBJ2-1; TRBD1 matches at 7 bases. V lost 3 bases, J lost 1 base, and 6 bases stayed unmatched. The CDR3 extends over 16 amino acids. Germline V gene sequence: CDR1 MNHEY, CDR2 SMNVEV (reference sequence). This CDR3 reads CASSFRDRSSYNEQFF. Written as DNA, the CDR3 is TGTGCCAGCAGTTTCCGGGACAGATCATCCTACAATGAGCAGTTCTTC.

This clone appeared a few times. This chain uses TRBV14 with TRBJ2-5; no definite D call. CDR3 size: 12 residues. Germline assignment: CDR1 SGHDN and CDR2 FVKESK. V shed 4 bases and J shed 5 bases, with 8 bases lying between them. The CDR3 protein is CASSPLGETQYF. CDR3 DNA: TGTGCCAGCAGCCCTCTGGGGGAGACCCAGTACTTC.

The chain has TRBV4-2 and TRBJ2-1; 7 bases match TRBD2. The CDR3 is 16 residues long. V lost 0 bases and J lost 5; bases outside the gene matches: 7. Germline assignment: CDR1 LGHNA and CDR2 YNFKEQ. CDR3 bases: TGTGCCAGCAGCCAAGACTCCAGCGGGATCCACAATGAGCAGTTCTTC. Encoded protein: CASSQDSSGIHNEQFF.

The chain has TRBV15 and TRBJ1-5; D ambiguous. Germline CDR1 and CDR2: LNHNV and YYDKDF (reference sequence). V gave up 1 base and J gave up 3 bases, with 10 bases separating them. There are 15 residues in the CDR3. The CDR3: CATSRVGGVNQPQHF. CDR3 sequence (DNA): TGTGCCACCAGCAGAGTCGGTGGGGTCAATCAGCCCCAGCATTTT.

About this clone itself: The same CDR3 arises from other DNA sequences in this sample as well. The chain has TRBV29-1 and TRBJ1-1, with D perhaps TRBD1 (6 bases). V lost 6 bases and J 2 bases, leaving 7 bases between the germline ends. From germline, CDR1 is SQVTM and CDR2 ANQGSEA. The CDR3 consists of 11 residues. The CDR3 reads CSVTGNTEAFF. CDR3 DNA: TGCAGCGTGACAGGTAACACTGAAGCTTTCTTT.

The V gene is TRBV9, the J gene TRBJ1-4; 12 bases map to TRBD1. The CDR3 is made up of 15 amino acids. The V gene's germline CDR1 is SGDLS and CDR2 YYNGEE. Trimming removed 4 bases from V and 8 bases from J; junction bases left unmatched: 6. The DNA for the CDR3 is TGTGCCAGCAGCCTGCAAGGGACAGGGGGCGAAAAACTGTTTTTT. It translates to CASSLQGTGGEKLFF.

This chain uses TRBV5-4 with TRBJ2-1, with D possibly matching TRBD2 (6 bases). This CDR3 comprises 14 residues. CDR1 and CDR2 from the germline V gene are SGHNT and YYREEE (reference sequence). V lost 3 bases and J lost 6, with 13 bases in between. The CDR3 bases are TGTGCCAGCAGCTCTGGCGGAGGGGTCAATGAGCAGTTCTTC. Amino acid sequence: CASSSGGGVNEQFF.

This clone came up a few times. V usage is TRBV7-2 and J usage is TRBJ2-7; 11 nucleotides align to TRBD2. The CDR3 is made up of 15 amino acids. CDR1 SGHTA and CDR2 FQGNSA come from the germline V gene. The V segment lost 3 bases and the J segment 3 bases; nucleotides outside the gene matches: 4. CDR3: CASSFLTSGNYEQYF. CDR3 coding DNA: TGTGCCAGCAGCTTTTTGACTAGCGGGAACTACGAGCAGTACTTC.

J is TRBJ1-1 and V is TRBV18, with no clear D. The V end lost 2 bases, the J end lost 4 bases, and 14 bases lay between the germline ends. Germline CDR1 KGHSH, CDR2 LQKENI. The CDR3 spans 15 residues. The CDR3 loop reads CASSPEAAWGTEAFF. CDR3 nucleotides: TGTGCCAGCTCACCAGAAGCAGCCTGGGGCACTGAAGCTTTCTTT.

CDR3 in amino acids: CASTPVYEQYF. CDR3 bases: TGTGCCAGCACCCCTGTCTACGAGCAGTACTTC. V and J are TRBV2 and TRBJ2-7; D is undetermined. The CDR3 spans 11 residues. Trimming took off 7 bases at V and 3 bases at J, with 7 bases between the two ends. Germline lookup yields CDR1 SNHLY and CDR2 FYNNEI.

The V gene is TRBV6-5, the J gene TRBJ2-7; D tentatively fits TRBD1 or TRBD2 (5 bases each). The CDR3 contains 16 residues. Trimming took off 0 bases at V and 0 bases at J, with 12 bases between the two ends. Germline CDR1 MNHEY, CDR2 SVGAGI. In nucleotides, the CDR3 is TGTGCCAGCAGTTACTCTCGGGGCGATAGCTCCTACGAGCAGTACTTC. Amino acid sequence: CASSYSRGDSSYEQYF.

This chain uses TRBV4-2 with TRBJ2-4; possibly TRBD2 for D (6 bases). The CDR3 contains 18 residues. The V end was cut by 3 bases, the J end by 3 bases, with 21 bases between. CDR1 and CDR2 (germline): LGHNA, YNFKEQ. In DNA, the CDR3 is TGTGCCAGCAGCCATGAATACGGGACGTCGGGAGTCAAAAACATTCAGTACTTC. Protein sequence: CASSHEYGTSGVKNIQYF.

The rearrangement joins TRBV30 to TRBJ1-1, with a possible D match to TRBD1 (6 bases). Germline V gives CDR1 GTSNPN, CDR2 SVGIG (reference sequence). V lost 2 bases and J lost 7, with 14 bases in between. The CDR3 sequence is 13 residues long. The CDR3 region is CAWSLAGAFEAFF. For the CDR3, the DNA is TGTGCCTGGAGTCTCGCGGGGGCCTTTGAAGCTTTCTTT.

The chain links TRBV30 to TRBJ2-1, with 9 bases matching TRBD1. The CDR3 consists of 15 residues. The V segment lost 4 bases and the J segment 9 bases; nucleotides outside the gene matches: 13. Germline values: CDR1 GTSNPN, CDR2 SVGIG (reference sequence). CDR3 in DNA: TGTGCCTGGACCTTCCGGGACAGGGCGATAGTTGAGCAGTTCTTC. Amino acids: CAWTFRDRAIVEQFF.

This chain links TRBV19 with TRBJ1-5, with TRBD1 matching over 7 bases. This CDR3 spans 15 amino acids. V shed 1 base, J shed 7 bases, and the junction held 7 bases outside the gene matches. From germline, CDR1 is LNHDA and CDR2 SQIVND (reference sequence). CDR3 in DNA: TGTGCCAGTAGTATAGCCCAGACAGGGAACCAGCCCCAGCATTTT. This sequence encodes CASSIAQTGNQPQHF.

In regard to this clone: A far bigger clonotype differs at one base, so this is likely a read error. Other DNA sequences of this sample code for an identical CDR3. The chain couples TRBV30 to TRBJ2-5; D uncertain. In germline, CDR1 is GTSNPN, CDR2 SVGIG (reference sequence). Trimming took off 3 bases at V and 7 bases at J, with 18 bases between the two ends. This CDR3 spans 14 amino acids. CDR3 in DNA: TGTGCCTGGAGCGTAATCGGCAACCTTGGGACCCAGTACTTC. Encoded protein: CAWSVIGNLGTQYF.

On this clone: This sequence may be a read error, since a much larger clone differs from it by one base. The chain is built from TRBV30 and TRBJ2-5, with TRBD1 identical over 7 bases. Germline lookup yields CDR1 GTSNPN and CDR2 SVGIG (reference sequence). The CDR3 length is 13 residues. V gave up 5 bases and J gave up 1 base; unmatched junction bases: 4. CDR3 loop: CAWGGDSQETQYF. The DNA for the CDR3 is TGTGCCTGGGGTGGGGACAGCCAAGAGACCCAGTACTTC.

The chain uses TRBV7-2 and TRBJ2-1; D is perhaps TRBD1 or TRBD2 (5 bases each). The CDR3 is made up of 14 amino acids. The V gene lost 8 bases and the J gene lost 0 bases, with 11 bases spanning the gap. Per the germline V gene, CDR1 is SGHTA and CDR2 is FQGNSA. The CDR3 sequence is CASRGSNSYNEQFF. The DNA of the CDR3 is TGTGCCAGCCGGGGCTCCAACTCCTACAATGAGCAGTTCTTC.

This chain connects TRBV5-4 to TRBJ2-7; TRBD2 aligns across 16 bases. Germline-derived CDR1 and CDR2 are SGHNT and YYREEE (reference sequence). The CDR3 length is 17 residues. J was trimmed by 5 bases and V by 0 bases; bases with no gene match: 5. The CDR3 bases are TGTGCCAGCAGCTTGGGGGGACTAGCGGGAGGGCCGAACGAGCAGTACTTC. Protein: CASSLGGLAGGPNEQYF.

V gene TRBV6-1 combines with J gene TRBJ1-3, with TRBD1 identical over 8 bases. The ends lost 3 bases at V and 0 bases at J; junction bases unmatched: 13. Germline V gene data show CDR1 as MNHNS and CDR2 as SASEGT. This CDR3 is built from 19 residues. CDR3 in DNA: TGTGCCAGCAGTGAGGTTACAGGGGGTCTACTGAGCTCTGGAAACACCATATATTTT. Its translation: CASSEVTGGLLSSGNTIYF.